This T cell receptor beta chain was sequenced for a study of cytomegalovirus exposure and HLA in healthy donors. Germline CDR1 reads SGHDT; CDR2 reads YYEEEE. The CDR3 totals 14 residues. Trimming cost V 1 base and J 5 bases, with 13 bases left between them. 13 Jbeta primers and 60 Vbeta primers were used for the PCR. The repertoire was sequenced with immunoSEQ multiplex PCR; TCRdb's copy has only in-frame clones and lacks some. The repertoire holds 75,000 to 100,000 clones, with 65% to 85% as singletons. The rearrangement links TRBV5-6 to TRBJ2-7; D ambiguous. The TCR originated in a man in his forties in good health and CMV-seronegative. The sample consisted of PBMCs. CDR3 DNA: TGTGCCAGCAGCTTGACTATTAGTCGTAACGAGCAGTACTTC. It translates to CASSLTISRNEQYF.